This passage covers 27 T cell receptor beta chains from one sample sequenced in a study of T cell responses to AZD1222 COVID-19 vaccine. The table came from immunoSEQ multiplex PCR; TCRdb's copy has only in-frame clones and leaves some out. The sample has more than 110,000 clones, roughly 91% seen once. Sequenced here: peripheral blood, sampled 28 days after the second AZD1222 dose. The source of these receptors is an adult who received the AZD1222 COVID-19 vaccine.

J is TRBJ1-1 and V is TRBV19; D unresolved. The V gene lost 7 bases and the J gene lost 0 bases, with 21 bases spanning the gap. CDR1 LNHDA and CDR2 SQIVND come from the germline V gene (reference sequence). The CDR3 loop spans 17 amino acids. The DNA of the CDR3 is TGTGCCAGTACTTTGGGGATGAGATTCGAGATGAACACTGAAGCTTTCTTT. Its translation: CASTLGMRFEMNTEAFF.

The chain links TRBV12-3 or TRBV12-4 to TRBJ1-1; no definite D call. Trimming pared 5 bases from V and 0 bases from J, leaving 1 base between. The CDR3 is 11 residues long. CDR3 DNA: TGTGCCAGCAGTATGAACACTGAAGCTTTCTTT. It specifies CASSMNTEAFF.

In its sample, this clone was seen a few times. DNA for the CDR3: TGTGCCAGCAGCCAAGAGGGGGCGGGGGGCACGCAGTATTTT. It encodes CASSQEGAGGTQYF. This chain uses TRBV3-1 (or the pseudogene TRBV3-2) with TRBJ2-3, with 8 bases matching TRBD2. This CDR3 is 14 amino acids long. V lost 0 bases and J lost 9; bases outside the gene matches: 5. Per the germline V gene, CDR1 is LGHDT and CDR2 is YNNKEL (reference sequence).

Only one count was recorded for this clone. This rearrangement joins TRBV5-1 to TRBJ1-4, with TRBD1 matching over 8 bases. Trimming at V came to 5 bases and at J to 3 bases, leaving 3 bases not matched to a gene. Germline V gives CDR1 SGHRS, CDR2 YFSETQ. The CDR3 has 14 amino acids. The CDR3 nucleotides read TGCGCCAGCAGATCGGGACAGGCTAATGAAAAACTGTTTTTT. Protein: CASRSGQANEKLFF.

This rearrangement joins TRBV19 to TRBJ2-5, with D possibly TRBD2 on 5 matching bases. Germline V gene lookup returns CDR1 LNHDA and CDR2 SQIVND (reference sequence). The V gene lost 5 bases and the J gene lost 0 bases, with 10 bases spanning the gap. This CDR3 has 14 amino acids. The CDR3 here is CASSSRGNQETQYF. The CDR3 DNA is TGTGCCAGTAGTTCCCGAGGGAACCAAGAGACCCAGTACTTC.

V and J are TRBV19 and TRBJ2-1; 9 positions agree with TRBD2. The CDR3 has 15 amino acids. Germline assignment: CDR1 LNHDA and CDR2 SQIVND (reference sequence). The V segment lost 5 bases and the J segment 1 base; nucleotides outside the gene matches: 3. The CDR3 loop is CASSQTSGSYNEQFF. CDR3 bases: TGTGCCAGTAGTCAAACTAGCGGGTCCTACAATGAGCAGTTCTTC.

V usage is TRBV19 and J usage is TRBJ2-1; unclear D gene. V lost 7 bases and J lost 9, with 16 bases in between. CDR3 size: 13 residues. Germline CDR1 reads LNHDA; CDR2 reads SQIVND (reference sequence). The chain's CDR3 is CASKRGPAREQFF. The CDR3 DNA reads TGTGCCAGTAAGAGAGGCCCTGCTCGTGAGCAGTTCTTC.

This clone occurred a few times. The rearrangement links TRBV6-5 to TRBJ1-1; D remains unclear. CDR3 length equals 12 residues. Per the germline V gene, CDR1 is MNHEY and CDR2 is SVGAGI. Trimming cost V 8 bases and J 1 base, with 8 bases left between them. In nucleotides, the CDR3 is TGTGCCAGCGTGGTATCGAACACTGAAGCTTTCTTT. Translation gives CASVVSNTEAFF.

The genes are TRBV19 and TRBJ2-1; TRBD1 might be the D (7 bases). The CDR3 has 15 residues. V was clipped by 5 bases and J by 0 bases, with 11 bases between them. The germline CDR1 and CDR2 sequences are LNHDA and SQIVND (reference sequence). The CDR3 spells CASSAGQSSYNEQFF. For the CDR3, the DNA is TGTGCCAGTAGTGCGGGACAGAGCTCCTACAATGAGCAGTTCTTC.

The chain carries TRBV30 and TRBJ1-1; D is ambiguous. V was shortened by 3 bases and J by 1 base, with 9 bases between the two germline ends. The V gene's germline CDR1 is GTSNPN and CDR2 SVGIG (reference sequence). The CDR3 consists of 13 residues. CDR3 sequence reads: CAWRKAGNTEAFF. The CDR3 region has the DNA TGTGCCTGGAGAAAGGCAGGGAACACTGAAGCTTTCTTT.

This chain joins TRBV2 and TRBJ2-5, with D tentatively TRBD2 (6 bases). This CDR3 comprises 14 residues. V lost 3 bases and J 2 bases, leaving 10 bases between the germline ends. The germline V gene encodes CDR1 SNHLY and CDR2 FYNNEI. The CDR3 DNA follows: TGTGCCAGCAGTGAGGGCGGGGCTCAAGAGACCCAGTACTTC. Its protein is CASSEGGAQETQYF.

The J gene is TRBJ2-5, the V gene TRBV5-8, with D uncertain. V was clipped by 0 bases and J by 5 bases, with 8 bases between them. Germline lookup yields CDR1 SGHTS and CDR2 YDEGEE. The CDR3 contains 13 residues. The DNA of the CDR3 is TGTGCCAGCAGCTTGGGCCTCCAGGAGACCCAGTACTTC. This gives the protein CASSLGLQETQYF.

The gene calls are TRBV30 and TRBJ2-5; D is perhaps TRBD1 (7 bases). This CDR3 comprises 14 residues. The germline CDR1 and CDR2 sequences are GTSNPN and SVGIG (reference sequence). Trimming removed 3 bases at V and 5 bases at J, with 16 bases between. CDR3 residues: CAWSPRGAMETQYF. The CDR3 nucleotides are TGTGCCTGGAGCCCCAGGGGGGCGATGGAGACCCAGTACTTC.

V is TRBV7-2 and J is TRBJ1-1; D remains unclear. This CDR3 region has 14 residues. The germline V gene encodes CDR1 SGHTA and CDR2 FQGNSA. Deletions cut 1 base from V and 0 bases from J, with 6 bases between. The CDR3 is CASSLGVLNTEAFF. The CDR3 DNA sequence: TGTGCCAGCAGCTTAGGGGTGTTGAACACTGAAGCTTTCTTT.

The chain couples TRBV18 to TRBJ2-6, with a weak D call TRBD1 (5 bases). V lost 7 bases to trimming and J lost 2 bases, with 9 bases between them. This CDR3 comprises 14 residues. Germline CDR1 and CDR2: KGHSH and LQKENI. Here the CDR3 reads CASFIGAGANVLTF. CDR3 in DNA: TGTGCCAGCTTCATAGGGGCTGGGGCCAACGTCCTGACTTTC.

This CDR3 is CASTIPGVRETQYF. CDR3 DNA: TGTGCCAGCACGATTCCGGGAGTACGAGAGACCCAGTACTTC. The V call is TRBV28, the J call TRBJ2-5, with D perhaps TRBD2 (6 bases). V was pared by 7 bases and J by 4 bases, with 16 bases between. The CDR3 runs 14 residues. Germline CDR1 and CDR2: MDHEN and SYDVKM.

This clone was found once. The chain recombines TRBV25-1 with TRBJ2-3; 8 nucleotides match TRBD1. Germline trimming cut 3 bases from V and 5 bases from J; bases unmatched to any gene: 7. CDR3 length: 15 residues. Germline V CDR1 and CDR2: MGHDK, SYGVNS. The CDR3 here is CASSETQGAGDTQYF. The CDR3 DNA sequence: TGTGCCAGCAGTGAGACCCAGGGGGCGGGAGATACGCAGTATTTT.

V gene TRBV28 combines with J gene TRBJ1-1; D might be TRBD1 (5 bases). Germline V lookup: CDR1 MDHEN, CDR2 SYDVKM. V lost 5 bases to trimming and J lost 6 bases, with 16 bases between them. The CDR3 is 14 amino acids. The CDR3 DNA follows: TGTGCCAGCAGTCGAGCAGGGTTTAGGCCTGAAGCTTTCTTT. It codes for CASSRAGFRPEAFF.

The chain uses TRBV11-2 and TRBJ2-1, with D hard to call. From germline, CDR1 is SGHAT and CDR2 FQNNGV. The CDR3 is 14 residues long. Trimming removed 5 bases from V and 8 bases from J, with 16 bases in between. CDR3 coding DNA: TGTGCCAGCAGCATGGACCATTCTCGCGATGAGCAGTTCTTC. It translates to CASSMDHSRDEQFF.

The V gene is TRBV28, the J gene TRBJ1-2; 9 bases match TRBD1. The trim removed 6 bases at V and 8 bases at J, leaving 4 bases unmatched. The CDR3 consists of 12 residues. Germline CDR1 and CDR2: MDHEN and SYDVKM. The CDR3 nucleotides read TGTGCCAGCAGAACCGGGACAGGGGGCTACACCTTC. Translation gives CASRTGTGGYTF.

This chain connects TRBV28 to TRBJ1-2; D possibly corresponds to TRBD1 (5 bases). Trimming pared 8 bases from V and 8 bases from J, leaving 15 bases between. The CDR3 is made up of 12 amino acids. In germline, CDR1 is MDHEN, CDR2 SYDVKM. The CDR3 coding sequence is TGTGCCAGCCATCGTAGGGGAGGAGGCTACACCTTC. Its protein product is CASHRRGGGYTF.

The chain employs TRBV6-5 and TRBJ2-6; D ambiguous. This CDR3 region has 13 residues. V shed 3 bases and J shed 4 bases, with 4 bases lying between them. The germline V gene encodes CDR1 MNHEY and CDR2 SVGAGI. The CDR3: CASSYFGANVLTF. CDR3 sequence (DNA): TGTGCCAGCAGTTATTTCGGGGCCAACGTCCTGACTTTC.

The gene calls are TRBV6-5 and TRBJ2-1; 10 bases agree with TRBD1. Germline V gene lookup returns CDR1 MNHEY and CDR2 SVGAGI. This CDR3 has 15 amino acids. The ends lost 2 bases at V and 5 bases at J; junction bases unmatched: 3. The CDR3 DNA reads TGTGCCAGCAGTTACGCCGGGACAGGGGACAATGAGCAGTTCTTC. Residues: CASSYAGTGDNEQFF.

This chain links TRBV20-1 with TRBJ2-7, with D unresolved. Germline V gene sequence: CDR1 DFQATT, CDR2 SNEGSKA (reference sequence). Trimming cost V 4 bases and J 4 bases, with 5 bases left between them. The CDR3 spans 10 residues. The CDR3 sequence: CSAKSYEQYF. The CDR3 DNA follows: TGCAGTGCTAAATCTTACGAGCAGTACTTC.

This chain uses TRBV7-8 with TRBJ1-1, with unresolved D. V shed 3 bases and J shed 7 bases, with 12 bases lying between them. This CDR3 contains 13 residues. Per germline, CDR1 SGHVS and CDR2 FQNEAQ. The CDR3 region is CASSFLDGNEAFF. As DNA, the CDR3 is TGTGCCAGCAGCTTCCTTGACGGTAATGAAGCTTTCTTT.

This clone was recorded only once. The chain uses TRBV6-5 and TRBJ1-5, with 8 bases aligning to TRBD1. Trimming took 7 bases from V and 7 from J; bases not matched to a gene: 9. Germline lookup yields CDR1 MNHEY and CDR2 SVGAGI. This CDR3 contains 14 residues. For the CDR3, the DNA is TGTGCCAGCAACAAGGACAGGGAAGGGCAGCCCCAGCATTTT. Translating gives CASNKDREGQPQHF.

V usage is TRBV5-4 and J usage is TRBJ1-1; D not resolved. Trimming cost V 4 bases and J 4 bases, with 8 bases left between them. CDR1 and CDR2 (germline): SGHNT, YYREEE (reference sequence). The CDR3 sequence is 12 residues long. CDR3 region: CASSQDGTEAFF. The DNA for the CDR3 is TGTGCCAGCAGCCAGGACGGCACTGAAGCTTTCTTT.